The subject of this entry is one T cell receptor (beta chain). Using immunoSEQ multiplex PCR, the repertoire was profiled, and TCRdb retains in-frame clones only, with some absent. Of about 84,000 clones in the sample, 95% to 98% were seen once. This specimen comes from a study of technical replicates of blood from a handful of donors. The CDR3 loop spans 13 amino acids. CDR1 is MDHEN, CDR2 SYDVKM, per germline. Deletions cut 8 bases from V and 5 bases from J, with 13 bases between. The chain couples TRBV28 to TRBJ2-1, with a weak D call TRBD2 (5 bases). This TCR derives from a human donor in good health. Material: T cells isolated from PBMCs. The CDR3 loop is CASFAGLDNEQFF. The CDR3 coding sequence is TGTGCCAGCTTTGCGGGCCTCGACAATGAGCAGTTCTTC.